The source of this T cell receptor (beta chain) is a study of T cells in Graves' hyperthyroidism and ophthalmopathy. There are a few counts of this clonotype. The CDR3 consists of 15 residues. The V end was cut by 4 bases, the J end by 5 bases, with 17 bases between. Germline-derived CDR1 and CDR2 are MDHEN and SYDVKM. Amplification yielded TCR beta CDR3 regions, with RNA transcripts as the source. With the HTBI primer set, the TCR CDR3 went through a first round of RT-PCR. TCRdb itself ran the multiplex PCR reads through MiXCR, one entry per CDR3 protein. The repertoire holds hundreds of thousands of distinct CDR3 sequences, with about 20% as singletons.

The V gene is TRBV28, the J gene TRBJ1-1; D call uncertain. The clonotype was recovered from a woman between 65 and 79 years old with Graves' ophthalmopathy. Sequenced sample: blood. CDR3 sequence: CASSSSGGLGTEAFF. In DNA form, the CDR3 reads TGTGCCAGCAGTTCCTCAGGAGGCCTCGGTACTGAAGCTTTCTTT.